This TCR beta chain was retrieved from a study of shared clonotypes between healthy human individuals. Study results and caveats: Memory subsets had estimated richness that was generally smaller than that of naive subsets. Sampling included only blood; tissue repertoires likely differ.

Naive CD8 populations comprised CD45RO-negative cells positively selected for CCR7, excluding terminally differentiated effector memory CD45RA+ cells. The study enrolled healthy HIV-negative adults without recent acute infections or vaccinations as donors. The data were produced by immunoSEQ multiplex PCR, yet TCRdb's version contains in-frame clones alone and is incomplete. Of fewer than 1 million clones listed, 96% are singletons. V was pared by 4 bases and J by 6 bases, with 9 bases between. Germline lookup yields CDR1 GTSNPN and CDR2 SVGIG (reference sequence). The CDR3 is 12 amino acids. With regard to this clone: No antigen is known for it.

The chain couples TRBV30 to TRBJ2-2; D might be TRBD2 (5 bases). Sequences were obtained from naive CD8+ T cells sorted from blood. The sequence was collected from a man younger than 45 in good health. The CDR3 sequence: CAWTSGSGELFF. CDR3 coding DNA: TGTGCCTGGACGTCGGGATCCGGGGAGCTGTTTTTT.